These T cell receptor beta chains were read from a single sample in a study of T cell repertoires in ileal Crohn's disease. Clones were read by immunoSEQ multiplex PCR, and TCRdb kept only the in-frame ones, dropping some. The sample records about 13,000 clones, about 77% being singletons. The source material was ileal tissue. These receptors were obtained from an adult with Crohn's disease. The CDR3 runs from the conserved cysteine through the conserved F or W. A D gene is named only where the DNA matches it firmly. Where a row states a size, it is once, few, many or the class of an expanded clone; other rows omit it.

V,J,D,size,CDR3,DNA
TRBV5-1,TRBJ1-2,-,-,CASSLLQGSDGYTF,TGCGCCAGCAGCTTATTGCAGGGGTCGGATGGCTACACCTTC
TRBV11-2,TRBJ1-1,TRBD1,medium-sized,CASRMSGGTEAFF,TGTGCCAGCAGAATGTCAGGGGGCACTGAAGCTTTCTTT
TRBV6-1,TRBJ2-7,-,-,CASKDTHSYEQYF,TGTGCCAGCAAGGACACCCACTCCTACGAGCAGTACTTC
TRBV7-3,TRBJ2-2,-,-,CASRTTNTGELFF,TGTGCCAGCAGGACGACTAACACCGGGGAGCTGTTTTTT
TRBV5-4,TRBJ2-1,-,-,CASSSSGQLYNEQFF,TGTGCCAGCAGCTCTTCCGGACAGCTTTACAATGAGCAGTTCTTC
TRBV29-1,TRBJ2-7,-,-,CSVREGSYEQYF,TGCAGCGTCAGGGAAGGCTCCTACGAGCAGTACTTC
TRBV19,TRBJ1-2,TRBD1,-,CASGQVSNYGYTF,TGTGCCAGTGGACAGGTATCAAACTATGGCTACACCTTC
TRBV7-6,TRBJ2-6,TRBD1,once,CASSLEARGRHIGANVLTF,TGTGCCAGCAGCTTAGAGGCCAGGGGGCGTCATATTGGGGCCAACGTCCTGACTTTC
TRBV27,TRBJ2-7,TRBD2,-,CASTPMFLTSGVSYEQYF,TGTGCCAGCACCCCGATGTTTCTTACTAGCGGAGTATCCTACGAGCAGTACTTC
TRBV5-1,TRBJ1-2,-,medium-sized,CASSREGGDYGYTF,TGCGCCAGCAGCAGGGAGGGGGGCGACTATGGCTACACCTTC
TRBV19,TRBJ2-7,-,-,CASSALPGSYEQYF,TGTGCCAGTAGTGCGCTCCCTGGCTCCTACGAGCAGTACTTC
TRBV7-6,TRBJ2-4,TRBD1,-,CASSRAGTANIQYF,TGTGCCAGCAGCCGTGCCGGGACAGCAAACATTCAGTACTTC
TRBV5-1,TRBJ1-1,TRBD1,-,CASSFRQGMEAFF,TGCGCCAGCAGCTTTCGACAGGGAATGGAAGCTTTCTTT
TRBV7-9,TRBJ2-7,-,few,CASSLVRQVNSYEQYF,TGTGCCAGCAGCTTAGTGAGACAGGTGAACTCCTACGAGCAGTACTTC
TRBV6-6,TRBJ2-2,TRBD2,medium-sized,CASTPGLAVGELFF,TGTGCCAGCACACCGGGACTAGCGGTCGGGGAGCTGTTTTTT
TRBV19,TRBJ1-1,-,-,CASTHPRGLQNTEAFF,TGTGCCAGTACCCACCCCAGAGGACTTCAGAACACTGAAGCTTTCTTT